These 21 T cell receptor beta chains were sequenced from one sample in a study of beta chain features in type 1 diabetes. The whole isolated RNA underwent reverse transcription, so sequencing captured expressed TCRB transcripts. This table comes from immunoSEQ multiplex PCR, and its TCRdb copy is limited to in-frame clones, with some not included. The data contain about 270,000 clones, 13% to 15% of them singletons. Whole-study findings and limits: Shortening that was moderate but significant affected the TCRB CDR3s of Type 1 diabetes patients in all four CD4+ subsets.

No antigen has been assigned to these receptors. Sequenced material: naive CD4+ T cells from blood. All receptors come from a man younger than 45 with type 1 diabetes.

This clone was seen a handful of times. V gene TRBV6-5 combines with J gene TRBJ1-2; 7 bases match TRBD1. V lost 0 bases to trimming and J lost 8 bases; unmatched junction nucleotides: 9. CDR3 length: 15 amino acids. Germline CDR1 and CDR2: MNHEY and SVGAGI. In nucleotides, the CDR3 is TGTGCCAGCAGTTACTCGAGTCGGACAGGCAGCGGCTACACCTTC. Protein product: CASSYSSRTGSGYTF.

CDR3 residues: CAWSSTGPTQYF. The CDR3 nucleotides read TGTGCCTGGAGTTCGACAGGCCCTACGCAGTATTTT. The V gene is TRBV30, the J gene TRBJ2-3; D might be TRBD1 (6 bases). This CDR3 has 12 amino acids. Germline CDR1 and CDR2: GTSNPN and SVGIG (reference sequence). The V end was cut by 2 bases, the J end by 8 bases, with 11 bases between.

This clone appeared a few times. This chain connects TRBV11-2 to TRBJ2-1; D is uncertain. The CDR3 totals 11 residues. The V end was cut by 1 base, the J end by 10 bases, with 5 bases between. Germline CDR1 SGHAT, CDR2 FQNNGV. The CDR3 reads CASSLGEEQFF. Here the CDR3 DNA reads TGTGCCAGCAGCTTAGGAGAAGAGCAGTTCTTC.

The rearrangement joins TRBV18 to TRBJ2-1; D perhaps matches TRBD1 (5 bases). The CDR3 is 13 residues long. V lost 3 bases and J lost 5, with 8 bases in between. Germline CDR1 KGHSH, CDR2 LQKENI. The CDR3 spells CASSPPGNNEQFF. In DNA, the CDR3 is TGTGCCAGCTCACCCCCAGGGAACAATGAGCAGTTCTTC.

This clone was observed a few times. The genes are TRBV28 and TRBJ2-7; 11 bases are a match to TRBD2. The V gene's germline CDR1 is MDHEN and CDR2 SYDVKM. This CDR3 has 17 residues. J gave up 5 bases and V 3 bases, and 12 bases lay outside the gene matches. The CDR3: CASSLMSIAGGPNEQYF. The CDR3 DNA reads as TGTGCCAGCAGTTTGATGAGCATAGCGGGAGGGCCCAACGAGCAGTACTTC.

The genes are TRBV27 and TRBJ1-2; TRBD1 is a possible D gene (5 bases). V lost 7 bases and J lost 1, with 22 bases in between. CDR1 MNHEY and CDR2 SMNVEV come from the germline V gene (reference sequence). The CDR3 loop spans 17 amino acids. The CDR3 region is CASIGYAGNSGNYGYTF. DNA of the CDR3: TGTGCCAGCATCGGGTACGCAGGGAACTCCGGTAACTATGGCTACACCTTC.

In this sample, this clone turned up a few times. J is TRBJ2-6 and V is TRBV15, with D hard to call. Germline V CDR1 and CDR2: LNHNV, YYDKDF (reference sequence). V lost 5 bases and J 4 bases, leaving 6 bases between the germline ends. The CDR3 is made up of 13 amino acids. The CDR3 here is CATSATGANVLTF. In nucleotides, the CDR3 is TGTGCCACCAGCGCAACAGGGGCCAACGTCCTGACTTTC.

This chain connects TRBV2 to TRBJ2-2; perhaps TRBD1 as D (6 bases). Germline V gene data show CDR1 as SNHLY and CDR2 as FYNNEI. The CDR3 contains 15 residues. Trimming took 8 bases from V and 0 from J, leaving 13 bases between them. The CDR3 is CASAEDSSNTGELFF. The CDR3 bases are TGTGCCAGCGCCGAGGACAGTTCGAACACCGGGGAGCTGTTTTTT.

This chain uses TRBV6-5 with TRBJ2-2; D is ambiguous. The germline V gene has CDR1 MNHEY and CDR2 SVGAGI. The CDR3 runs 13 residues. Trimming took off 2 bases at V and 4 bases at J, with 5 bases between the two ends. The CDR3 loop reads CASSYRSTGELFF. DNA of the CDR3: TGTGCCAGCAGTTACCGGTCCACCGGGGAGCTGTTTTTT.

This chain connects TRBV5-6 to TRBJ2-3, with 11 bases identical to TRBD1. This CDR3 spans 15 amino acids. CDR1 and CDR2 (germline): SGHDT, YYEEEE. V shed 3 bases and J 6 bases; nucleotides not matched to a gene: 6. The CDR3 loop reads CASSSGQGASDTQYF. As DNA, the CDR3 is TGTGCCAGCAGCTCAGGACAGGGGGCGTCGGATACGCAGTATTTT.

The sample holds a few counts of this clone. J is TRBJ2-5 and V is TRBV6-6; D is unclear. Germline assignment: CDR1 MNHNY and CDR2 SVGAGI (reference sequence). The CDR3 contains 16 residues. V shed 1 base and J shed 5 bases, with 17 bases lying between them. DNA of the CDR3: TGTGCCAGCAGTTACTTAGGAGCCACGAGGTTGGAGACCCAGTACTTC. It translates to CASSYLGATRLETQYF.

V and J are TRBV9 and TRBJ2-7; 8 nucleotides agree with TRBD1. The CDR3 totals 14 residues. The J segment lost 2 bases and the V segment lost 4 bases, leaving 5 bases of the junction unmatched. Germline assignment: CDR1 SGDLS and CDR2 YYNGEE. CDR3 amino acids: CASSYGQGPYEQYF. Written as DNA, the CDR3 is TGTGCCAGCAGCTACGGACAGGGTCCCTACGAGCAGTACTTC.

This clone has only a few counts. The rearrangement uses TRBV6-6 and TRBJ2-1; 9 nucleotides agree with TRBD2. CDR1 and CDR2 (germline): MNHNY, SVGAGI (reference sequence). The CDR3 is 16 residues long. J lost 10 bases, V lost 7 bases, and 17 bases had no gene match. The CDR3 DNA is TGTGCCAGCACCCCCAATCCTAGCGGGAAGTTAGGCGAGCAGTTCTTC. It is translated as CASTPNPSGKLGEQFF.

The CDR3 here is CASSLRGTGANVLTF. CDR3 bases: TGTGCCAGCTCCCTTAGGGGGACCGGGGCCAACGTCCTGACTTTC. This chain joins TRBV28 and TRBJ2-6, with D tentatively TRBD1 (6 bases). The CDR3 length is 15 residues. The germline gives CDR1 MDHEN, CDR2 SYDVKM. V was clipped by 8 bases and J by 4 bases, with 15 bases between them.

This chain links TRBV27 with TRBJ2-7; D remains ambiguous. The CDR3 is 13 amino acids. Between the trimmed V and J ends, which lost 5 bases and 5 bases, there was a span of 13 bases. Germline CDR1 and CDR2: MNHEY and SMNVEV (reference sequence). The CDR3 region is CASSALWRDEQYF. CDR3 DNA sequence: TGTGCCAGCAGTGCCCTGTGGAGAGACGAGCAGTACTTC.

This clone was detected a few times. This chain joins TRBV5-4 and TRBJ2-3; TRBD1 might be the D (6 bases). CDR1 and CDR2 from the germline V gene are SGHNT and YYREEE (reference sequence). Trimming cost V 6 bases and J 0 bases, with 14 bases left between them. The CDR3 covers 15 residues. CDR3 loop: CASTLDRTSTDTQYF. The CDR3 nucleotides are TGTGCCAGCACCCTAGACAGGACTAGCACAGATACGCAGTATTTT.

The chain employs TRBV7-2 and TRBJ1-5; 7 nucleotides align to TRBD1. Germline CDR1 reads SGHTA; CDR2 reads FQGNSA. Trimming cost V 5 bases and J 3 bases; bases outside gene matches: 7. This CDR3 is 15 amino acids long. CDR3 sequence reads: CASSVAGTDNQPQHF. In DNA form, the CDR3 reads TGTGCCAGCAGCGTCGCCGGGACAGACAATCAGCCCCAGCATTTT. The variable domain in full, with the rest retrieved from reference TRBV7-2 and TRBJ1-5, is GAGVSQSPSNKVTEKGKDVELRCDPISGHTALYWYRQSLGQGLEFLIYFQGNSAPDKSGLPSDRFSAERTGGSVSTLTIQRTQQEDSAVYLCASSVAGTDNQPQHFGDGTRLSIL.

This clone turned up a few times. The chain couples TRBV7-9 to TRBJ2-2, with 10 bases aligning to TRBD2. The CDR3 loop spans 15 amino acids. V shed 5 bases and J 7 bases; nucleotides not matched to a gene: 7. Per germline, CDR1 SEHNR and CDR2 FQNEAQ (reference sequence). In nucleotides, the CDR3 is TGTGCCAGCAGCGTTCTGAGCGGGAGGGTCGGGGAGCTGTTTTTT. Amino acids: CASSVLSGRVGELFF.

This clone has a handful of counts. The V call is TRBV11-3, the J call TRBJ2-1; 13 positions match TRBD2. This CDR3 is 16 amino acids long. From germline, CDR1 is SGHNT and CDR2 YENEEA. V trimming: 2 bases; J trimming: 4 bases; junction bases outside the gene matches: 2. CDR3 in DNA: TGTGCCAGCAGCTTAAAGACTAGCGGGGGGTACAATGAGCAGTTCTTC. This sequence encodes CASSLKTSGGYNEQFF. Full variable domain (missing parts from reference TRBV11-3 and TRBJ2-1): EAGVVQSPRYKIIEKKQPVAFWCNPISGHNTLYWYLQNLGQGPELLIRYENEEAVDDSQLPKDRFSAERLKGVDSTLKIQPAELGDSAVYLCASSLKTSGGYNEQFFGPGTRLTVL.

The chain links TRBV2 to TRBJ2-7, with 14 bases aligning to TRBD2. The germline gives CDR1 SNHLY, CDR2 FYNNEI. J lost 7 bases, V lost 6 bases, and 8 bases had no gene match. CDR3 length: 15 residues. CDR3 sequence reads: CASRAGTSGRVEQYF. CDR3 sequence (DNA): TGTGCCAGCAGGGCCGGGACTAGCGGGAGAGTTGAGCAGTACTTC.

The CDR3 DNA sequence: TGCAGCGTTGTTGGATCGGGGTCTTGGCAAGAGACCCAGTACTTC. Encoded protein: CSVVGSGSWQETQYF. The chain uses TRBV29-1 and TRBJ2-5, with D maybe TRBD2 (5 bases). Germline V lookup: CDR1 SQVTM, CDR2 ANQGSEA. The germline V and J ends were trimmed by 4 bases and 2 bases, with 17 bases remaining between them. The CDR3 has 15 amino acids. The whole variable domain, filled in from reference TRBV29-1 and TRBJ2-5, reads SAVISQKPSRDICQRGTSLTIQCQVDSQVTMMFWYRQQPGQSLTLIATANQGSEATYESGFVIDKFPISRPNLTFSTLTVSNMSPEDSSIYLCSVVGSGSWQETQYFGPGTRLLVL.